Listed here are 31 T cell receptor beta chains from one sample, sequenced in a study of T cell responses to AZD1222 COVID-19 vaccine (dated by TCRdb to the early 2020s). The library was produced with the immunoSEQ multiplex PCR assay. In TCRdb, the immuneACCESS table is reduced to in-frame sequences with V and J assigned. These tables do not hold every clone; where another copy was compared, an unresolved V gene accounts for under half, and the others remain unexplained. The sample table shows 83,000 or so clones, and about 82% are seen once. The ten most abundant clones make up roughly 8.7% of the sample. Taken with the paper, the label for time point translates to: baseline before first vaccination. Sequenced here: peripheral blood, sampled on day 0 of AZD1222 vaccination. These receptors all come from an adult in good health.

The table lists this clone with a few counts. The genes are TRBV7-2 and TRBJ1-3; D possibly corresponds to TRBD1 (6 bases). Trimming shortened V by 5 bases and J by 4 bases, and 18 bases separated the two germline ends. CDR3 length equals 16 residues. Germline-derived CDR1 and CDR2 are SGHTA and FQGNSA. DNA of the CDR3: TGTGCCAGCAGCCCCTGGAACAGGGCACAAGGAAACACCATATATTTT. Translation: CASSPWNRAQGNTIYF.

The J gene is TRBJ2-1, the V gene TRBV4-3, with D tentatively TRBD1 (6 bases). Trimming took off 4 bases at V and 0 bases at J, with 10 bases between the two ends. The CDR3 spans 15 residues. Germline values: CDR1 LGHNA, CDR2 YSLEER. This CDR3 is CASSPGDNSYNEQFF. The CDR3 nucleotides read TGCGCCAGCAGCCCCGGGGACAACTCCTACAATGAGCAGTTCTTC.

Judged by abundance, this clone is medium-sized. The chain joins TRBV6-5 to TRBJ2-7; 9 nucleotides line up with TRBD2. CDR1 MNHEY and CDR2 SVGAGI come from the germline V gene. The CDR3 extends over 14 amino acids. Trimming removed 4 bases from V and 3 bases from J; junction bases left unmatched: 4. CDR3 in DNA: TGTGCCAGCAGTTTGGCGGGGGGGGGCTACGAGCAGTACTTC. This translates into CASSLAGGGYEQYF.

DNA of the CDR3: TGCGCCAGCAGCTTGGTTTTAGGAGGCTCCCACTACGAGCAGTACTTC. This sequence encodes CASSLVLGGSHYEQYF. V and J are TRBV5-1 and TRBJ2-7; D is perhaps TRBD2 (5 bases). CDR1 is SGHRS, CDR2 YFSETQ, per germline. Trimming took off 0 bases at V and 3 bases at J, with 16 bases between the two ends. The CDR3 runs 16 residues.

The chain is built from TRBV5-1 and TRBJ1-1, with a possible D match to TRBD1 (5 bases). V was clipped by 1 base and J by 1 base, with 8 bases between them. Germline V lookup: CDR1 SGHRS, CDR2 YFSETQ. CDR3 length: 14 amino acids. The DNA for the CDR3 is TGCGCCAGCAGCTTGCAGGGAGGGAACACTGAAGCTTTCTTT. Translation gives CASSLQGGNTEAFF.

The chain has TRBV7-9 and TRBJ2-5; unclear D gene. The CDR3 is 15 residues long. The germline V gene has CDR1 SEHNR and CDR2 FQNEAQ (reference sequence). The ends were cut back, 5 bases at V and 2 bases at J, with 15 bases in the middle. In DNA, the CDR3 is TGTGCCAGCAGCCGGGCTCTTGGGGAACAAGAGACCCAGTACTTC. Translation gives CASSRALGEQETQYF. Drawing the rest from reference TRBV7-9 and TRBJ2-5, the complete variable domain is DTGVSQNPRHKITKRGQNVTFRCDPISEHNRLYWYRQTLGQGPEFLTYFQNEAQLEKSRLLSDRFSAERPKGSFSTLEIQRTEQGDSAMYLCASSRALGEQETQYFGPGTRLLVL.

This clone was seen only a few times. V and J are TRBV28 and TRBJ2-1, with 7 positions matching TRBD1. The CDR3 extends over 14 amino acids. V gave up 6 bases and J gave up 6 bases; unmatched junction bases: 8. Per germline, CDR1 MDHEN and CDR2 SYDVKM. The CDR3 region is CASSLTGMGNEQFF. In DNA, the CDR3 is TGTGCCAGCAGCCTGACAGGGATGGGCAATGAGCAGTTCTTC.

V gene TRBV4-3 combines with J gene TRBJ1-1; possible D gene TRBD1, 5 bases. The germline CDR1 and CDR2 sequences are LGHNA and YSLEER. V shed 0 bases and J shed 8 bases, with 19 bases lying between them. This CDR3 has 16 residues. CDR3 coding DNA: TGCGCCAGCAGCCAAGATACGGGCAGGGTAAGGAGAGAAGCTTTCTTT. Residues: CASSQDTGRVRREAFF.

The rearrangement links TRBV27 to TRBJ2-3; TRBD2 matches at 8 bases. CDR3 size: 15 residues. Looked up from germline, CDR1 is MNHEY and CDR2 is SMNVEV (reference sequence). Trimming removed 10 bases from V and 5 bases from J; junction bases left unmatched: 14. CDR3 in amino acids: CATSARGTSRDTQYF. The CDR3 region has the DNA TGTGCCACCTCCGCCAGAGGGACTAGTCGAGATACGCAGTATTTT.

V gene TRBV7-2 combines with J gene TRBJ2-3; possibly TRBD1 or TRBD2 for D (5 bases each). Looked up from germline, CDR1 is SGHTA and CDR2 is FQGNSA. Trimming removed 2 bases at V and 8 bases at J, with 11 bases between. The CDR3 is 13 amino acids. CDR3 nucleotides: TGTGCCAGCAGCTTAATGGGACGGGGTACGCAGTATTTT. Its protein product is CASSLMGRGTQYF.

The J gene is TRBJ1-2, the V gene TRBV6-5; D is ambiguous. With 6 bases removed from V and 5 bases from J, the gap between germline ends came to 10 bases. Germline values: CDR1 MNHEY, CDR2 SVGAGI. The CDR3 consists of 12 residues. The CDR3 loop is CASSPTAYGYTF. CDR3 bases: TGTGCCAGCAGCCCAACAGCTTATGGCTACACCTTC.

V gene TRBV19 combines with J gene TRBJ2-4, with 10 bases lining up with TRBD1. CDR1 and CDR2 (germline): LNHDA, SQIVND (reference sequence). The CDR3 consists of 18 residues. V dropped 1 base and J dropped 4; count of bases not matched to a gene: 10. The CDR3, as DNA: TGTGCCAGTAGTATAGGAGGCCGGGCGGGACAGGGGAAAAACATTCAGTACTTC. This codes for CASSIGGRAGQGKNIQYF.

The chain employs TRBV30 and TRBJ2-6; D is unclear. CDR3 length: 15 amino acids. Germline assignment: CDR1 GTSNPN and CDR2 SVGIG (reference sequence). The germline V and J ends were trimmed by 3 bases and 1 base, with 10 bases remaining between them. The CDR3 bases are TGTGCCTGGAGCCACCCCGAATCTGGGGCCAACGTCCTGACTTTC. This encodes CAWSHPESGANVLTF.

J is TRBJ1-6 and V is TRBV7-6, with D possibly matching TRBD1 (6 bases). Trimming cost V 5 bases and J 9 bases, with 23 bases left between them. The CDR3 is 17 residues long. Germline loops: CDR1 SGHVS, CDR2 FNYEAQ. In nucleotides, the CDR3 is TGTGCCAGCAGCGCATCCGGGCAGGGGAATTTGGGTTCACCCCTCCACTTT. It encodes CASSASGQGNLGSPLHF.

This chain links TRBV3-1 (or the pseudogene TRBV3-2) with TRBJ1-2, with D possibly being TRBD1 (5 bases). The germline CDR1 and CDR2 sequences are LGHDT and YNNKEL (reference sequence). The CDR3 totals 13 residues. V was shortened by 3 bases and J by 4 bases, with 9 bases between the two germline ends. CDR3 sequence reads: CASSQGVGYGYTF. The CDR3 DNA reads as TGTGCCAGCAGCCAGGGGGTGGGCTATGGCTACACCTTC.

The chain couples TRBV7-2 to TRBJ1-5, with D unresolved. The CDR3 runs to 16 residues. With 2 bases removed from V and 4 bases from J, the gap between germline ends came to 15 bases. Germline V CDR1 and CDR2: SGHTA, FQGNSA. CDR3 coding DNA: TGTGCCAGCAGCTTAAGGGTAGGCAGCCAGAATCAGCCCCAGCATTTT. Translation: CASSLRVGSQNQPQHF. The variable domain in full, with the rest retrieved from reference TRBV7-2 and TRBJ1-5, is GAGVSQSPSNKVTEKGKDVELRCDPISGHTALYWYRQSLGQGLEFLIYFQGNSAPDKSGLPSDRFSAERTGGSVSTLTIQRTQQEDSAVYLCASSLRVGSQNQPQHFGDGTRLSIL.

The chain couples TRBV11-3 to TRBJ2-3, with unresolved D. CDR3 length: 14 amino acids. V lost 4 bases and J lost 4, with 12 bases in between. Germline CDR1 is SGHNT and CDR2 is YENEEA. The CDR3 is CASSSAGLSDTQYF. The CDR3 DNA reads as TGTGCCAGCAGCTCAGCCGGCCTATCAGATACGCAGTATTTT. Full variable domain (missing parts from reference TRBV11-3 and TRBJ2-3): EAGVVQSPRYKIIEKKQPVAFWCNPISGHNTLYWYLQNLGQGPELLIRYENEEAVDDSQLPKDRFSAERLKGVDSTLKIQPAELGDSAVYLCASSSAGLSDTQYFGPGTRLTVL.

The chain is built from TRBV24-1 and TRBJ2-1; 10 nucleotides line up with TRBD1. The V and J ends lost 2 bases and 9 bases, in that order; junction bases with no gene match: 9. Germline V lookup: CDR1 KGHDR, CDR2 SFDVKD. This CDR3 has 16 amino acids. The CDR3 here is CATSDYGTGAWVEQFF. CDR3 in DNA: TGTGCCACCAGTGATTATGGGACAGGGGCATGGGTTGAGCAGTTCTTC.

CDR3 sequence: CASKDATGVVDEQYF. The DNA of the CDR3 is TGTGCCAGCAAAGATGCGACAGGGGTTGTCGACGAGCAGTACTTC. This chain links TRBV28 with TRBJ2-7; 8 positions match TRBD1. CDR3 length: 15 residues. J was trimmed by 5 bases and V by 7 bases; bases with no gene match: 13. Germline lookup yields CDR1 MDHEN and CDR2 SYDVKM. Supplemented by reference TRBV28 and TRBJ2-7, the full variable domain reads DVKVTQSSRYLVKRTGEKVFLECVQDMDHENMFWYRQDPGLGLRLIYFSYDVKMKEKGDIPEGYSVSREKKERFSLILESASTNQTSMYLCASKDATGVVDEQYFGPGTRLTVT.

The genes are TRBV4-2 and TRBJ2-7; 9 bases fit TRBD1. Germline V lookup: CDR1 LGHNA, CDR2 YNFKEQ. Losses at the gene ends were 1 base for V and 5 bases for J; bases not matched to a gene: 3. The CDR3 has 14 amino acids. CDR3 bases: TGTGCCAGCAGCCAAGGGACAGGGGAGGACGAGCAGTACTTC. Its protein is CASSQGTGEDEQYF.

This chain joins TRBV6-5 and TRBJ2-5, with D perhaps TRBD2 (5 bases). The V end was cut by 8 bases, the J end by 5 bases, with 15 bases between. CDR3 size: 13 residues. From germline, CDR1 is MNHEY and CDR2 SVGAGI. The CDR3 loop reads CASGRRRGETQYF. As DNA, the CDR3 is TGTGCCAGCGGACGAAGGCGAGGGGAGACCCAGTACTTC.

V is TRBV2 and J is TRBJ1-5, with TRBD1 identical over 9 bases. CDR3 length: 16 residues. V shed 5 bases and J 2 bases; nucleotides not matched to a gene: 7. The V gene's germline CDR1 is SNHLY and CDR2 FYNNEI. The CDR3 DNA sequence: TGTGCCAGCAGTCGAACAGGGGGCGGTGGCAATCAGCCCCAGCATTTT. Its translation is CASSRTGGGGNQPQHF.

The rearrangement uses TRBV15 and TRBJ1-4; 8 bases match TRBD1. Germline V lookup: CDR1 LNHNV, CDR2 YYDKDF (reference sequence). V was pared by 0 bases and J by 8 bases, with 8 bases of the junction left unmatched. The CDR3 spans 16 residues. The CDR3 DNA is TGTGCCACCAGCAGAGATGCGACAGGGGCTCGGGAAAAACTGTTTTTT. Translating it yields CATSRDATGAREKLFF.

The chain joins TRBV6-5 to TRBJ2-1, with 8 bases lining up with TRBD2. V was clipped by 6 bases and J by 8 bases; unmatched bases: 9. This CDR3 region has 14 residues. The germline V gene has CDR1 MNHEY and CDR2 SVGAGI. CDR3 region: CASSRTSIGDEQFF. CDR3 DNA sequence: TGTGCCAGCAGCCGGACTAGCATAGGGGATGAGCAGTTCTTC.

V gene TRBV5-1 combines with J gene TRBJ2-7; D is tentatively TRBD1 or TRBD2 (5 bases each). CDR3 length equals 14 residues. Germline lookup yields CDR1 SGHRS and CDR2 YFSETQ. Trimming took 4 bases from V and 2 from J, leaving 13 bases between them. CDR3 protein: CASSEPGPTYEQYF. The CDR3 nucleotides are TGCGCCAGCAGCGAACCGGGACCCACCTACGAGCAGTACTTC.

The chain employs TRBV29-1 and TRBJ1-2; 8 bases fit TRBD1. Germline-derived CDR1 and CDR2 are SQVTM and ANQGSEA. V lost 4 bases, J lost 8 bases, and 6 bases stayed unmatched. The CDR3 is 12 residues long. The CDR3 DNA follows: TGCAGCGTTGGAGCAGGGGGCCAGGGCTACACCTTC. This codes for CSVGAGGQGYTF.

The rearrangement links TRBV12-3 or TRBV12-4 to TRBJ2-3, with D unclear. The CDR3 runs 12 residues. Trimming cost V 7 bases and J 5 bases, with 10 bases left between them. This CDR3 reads CASKMAVDTQYF. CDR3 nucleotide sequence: TGTGCCAGCAAGATGGCCGTAGATACGCAGTATTTT.

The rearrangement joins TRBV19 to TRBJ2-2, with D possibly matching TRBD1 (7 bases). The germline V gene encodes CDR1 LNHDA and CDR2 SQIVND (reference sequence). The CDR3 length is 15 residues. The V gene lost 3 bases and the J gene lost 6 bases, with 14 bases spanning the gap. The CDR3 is CASSINRGGAGELFF. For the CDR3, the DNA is TGTGCCAGTAGTATCAACAGGGGCGGGGCCGGGGAGCTGTTTTTT.

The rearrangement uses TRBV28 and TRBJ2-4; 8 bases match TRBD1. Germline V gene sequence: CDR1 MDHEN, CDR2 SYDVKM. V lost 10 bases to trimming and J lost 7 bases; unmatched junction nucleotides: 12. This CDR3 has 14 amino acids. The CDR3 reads CATQGQGTSNIQYF. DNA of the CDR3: TGTGCCACCCAAGGACAGGGAACCAGTAACATTCAGTACTTC. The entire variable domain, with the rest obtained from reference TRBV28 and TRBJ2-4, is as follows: DVKVTQSSRYLVKRTGEKVFLECVQDMDHENMFWYRQDPGLGLRLIYFSYDVKMKEKGDIPEGYSVSREKKERFSLILESASTNQTSMYLCATQGQGTSNIQYFGAGTRLSVL.

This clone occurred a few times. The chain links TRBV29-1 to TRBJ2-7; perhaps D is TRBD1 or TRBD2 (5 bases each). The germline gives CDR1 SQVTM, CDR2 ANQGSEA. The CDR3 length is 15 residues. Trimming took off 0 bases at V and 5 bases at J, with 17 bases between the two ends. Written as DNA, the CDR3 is TGCAGCGTTGAAGATGAACGGGACCCCCCCGACGAGCAGTACTTC. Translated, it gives CSVEDERDPPDEQYF.

CDR3 loop: CASSFGTGYNEQFF. The CDR3, as DNA: TGTGCCAGCAGCTTTGGGACAGGGTACAATGAGCAGTTCTTC. This sequence joins TRBV5-6 and TRBJ2-1, with 9 bases aligning to TRBD1. The germline V gene encodes CDR1 SGHDT and CDR2 YYEEEE. The CDR3 is 14 amino acids. After removal of 2 bases from V and 4 bases from J, the junction contained 1 base not matched to a gene.